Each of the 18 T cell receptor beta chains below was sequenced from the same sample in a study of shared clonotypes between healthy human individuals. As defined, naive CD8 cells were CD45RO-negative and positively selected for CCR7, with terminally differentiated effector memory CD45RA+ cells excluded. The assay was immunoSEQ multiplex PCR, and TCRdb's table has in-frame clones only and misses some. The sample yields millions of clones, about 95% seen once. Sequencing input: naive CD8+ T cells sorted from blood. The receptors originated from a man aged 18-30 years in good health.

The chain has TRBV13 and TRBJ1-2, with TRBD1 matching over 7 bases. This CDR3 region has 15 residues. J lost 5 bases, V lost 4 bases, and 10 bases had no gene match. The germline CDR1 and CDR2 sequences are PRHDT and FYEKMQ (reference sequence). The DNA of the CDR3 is TGTGCCAGCAGCTCCTCCGACTCAGGGGGGTATGGCTACACCTTC. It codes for CASSSSDSGGYGYTF.

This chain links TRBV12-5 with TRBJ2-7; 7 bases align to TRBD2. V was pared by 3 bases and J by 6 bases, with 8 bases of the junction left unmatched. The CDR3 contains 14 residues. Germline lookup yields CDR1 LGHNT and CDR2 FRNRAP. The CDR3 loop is CASGFGGSSLEQYF. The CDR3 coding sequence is TGTGCTAGTGGTTTTGGCGGGAGTTCCCTCGAGCAGTACTTC.

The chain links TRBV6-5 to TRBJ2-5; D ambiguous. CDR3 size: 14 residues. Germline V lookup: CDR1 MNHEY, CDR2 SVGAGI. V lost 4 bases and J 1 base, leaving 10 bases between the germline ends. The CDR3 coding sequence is TGTGCCAGCAGTTCCCTAGGGTCCCAAGAGACCCAGTACTTC. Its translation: CASSSLGSQETQYF.

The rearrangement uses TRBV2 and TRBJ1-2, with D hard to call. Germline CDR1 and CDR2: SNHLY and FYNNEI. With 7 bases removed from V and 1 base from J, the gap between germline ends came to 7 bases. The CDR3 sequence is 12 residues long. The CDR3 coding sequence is TGTGCCAGCATAGAGTTTAACTATGGCTACACCTTC. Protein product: CASIEFNYGYTF. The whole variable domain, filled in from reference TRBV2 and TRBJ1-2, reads EPEVTQTPSHQVTQMGQEVILRCVPISNHLYFYWYRQILGQKVEFLVSFYNNEISEKSEIFDDQFSVERPDGSNFTLKIRSTKLEDSAMYFCASIEFNYGYTFGSGTRLTVV.

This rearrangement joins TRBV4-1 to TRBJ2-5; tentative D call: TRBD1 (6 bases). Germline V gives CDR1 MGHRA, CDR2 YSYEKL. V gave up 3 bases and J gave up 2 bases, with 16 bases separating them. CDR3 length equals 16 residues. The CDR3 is CASSQTIGTLQETQYF. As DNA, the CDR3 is TGCGCCAGCAGCCAGACCATCGGGACACTTCAAGAGACCCAGTACTTC.

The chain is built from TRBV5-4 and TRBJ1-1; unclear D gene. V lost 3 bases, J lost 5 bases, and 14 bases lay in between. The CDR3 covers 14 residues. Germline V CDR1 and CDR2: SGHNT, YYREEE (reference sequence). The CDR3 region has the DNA TGTGCCAGCAGCTCCTATGGAGACGGAACTGAAGCTTTCTTT. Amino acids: CASSSYGDGTEAFF. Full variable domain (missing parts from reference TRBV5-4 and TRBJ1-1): ETGVTQSPTHLIKTRGQQVTLRCSSQSGHNTVSWYQQALGQGPQFIFQYYREEENGRGNFPPRFSGLQFPNYSSELNVNALELDDSALYLCASSSYGDGTEAFFGQGTRLTVV.

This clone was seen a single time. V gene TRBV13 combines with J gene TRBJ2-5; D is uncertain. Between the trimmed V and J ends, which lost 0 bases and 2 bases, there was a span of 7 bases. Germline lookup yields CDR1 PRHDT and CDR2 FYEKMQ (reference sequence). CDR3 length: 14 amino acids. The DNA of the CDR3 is TGTGCCAGCAGCTTAGGTAACAGTCAAGAGACCCAGTACTTC. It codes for CASSLGNSQETQYF.

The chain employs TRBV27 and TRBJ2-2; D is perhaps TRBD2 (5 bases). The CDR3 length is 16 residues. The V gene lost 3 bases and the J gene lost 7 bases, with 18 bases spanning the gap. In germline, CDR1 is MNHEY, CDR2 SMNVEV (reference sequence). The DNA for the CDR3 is TGTGCCAGCAGTTTCCTACAGAGGGTGGGTGTCGGGGAGCTGTTTTTT. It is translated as CASSFLQRVGVGELFF.

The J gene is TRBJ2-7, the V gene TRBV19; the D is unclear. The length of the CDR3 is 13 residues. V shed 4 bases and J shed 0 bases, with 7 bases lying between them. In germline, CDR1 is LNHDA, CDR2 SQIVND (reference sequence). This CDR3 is CASSRIPSYEQYF. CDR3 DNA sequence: TGTGCCAGTAGTAGGATCCCCTCCTACGAGCAGTACTTC.

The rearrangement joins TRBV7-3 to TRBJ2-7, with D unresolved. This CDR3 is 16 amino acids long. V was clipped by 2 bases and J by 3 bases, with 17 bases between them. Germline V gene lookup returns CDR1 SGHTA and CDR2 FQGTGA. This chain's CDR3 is CASSLLYVISIYEQYF. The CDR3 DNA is TGTGCCAGCAGCTTACTATACGTAATTTCTATCTACGAGCAGTACTTC. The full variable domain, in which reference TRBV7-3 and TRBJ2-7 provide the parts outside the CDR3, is GAGVSQTPSNKVTEKGKYVELRCDPISGHTALYWYRQSLGQGPEFLIYFQGTGAADDSGLPNDRFFAVRPEGSVSTLKIQRTERGDSAVYLCASSLLYVISIYEQYFGPGTRLTVT.

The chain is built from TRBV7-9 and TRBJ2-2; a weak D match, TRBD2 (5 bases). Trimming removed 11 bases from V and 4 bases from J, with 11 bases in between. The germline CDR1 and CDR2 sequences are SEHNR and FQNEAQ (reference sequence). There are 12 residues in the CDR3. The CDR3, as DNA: TGTGCCCGGCTCGCGGGCACCGGGGAGCTGTTTTTT. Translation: CARLAGTGELFF.

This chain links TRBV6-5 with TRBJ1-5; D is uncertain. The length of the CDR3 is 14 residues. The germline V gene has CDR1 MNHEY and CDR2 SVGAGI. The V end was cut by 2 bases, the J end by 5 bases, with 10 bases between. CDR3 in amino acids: CASSYVGSYQPQHF. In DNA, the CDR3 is TGTGCCAGCAGTTACGTTGGCAGTTATCAGCCCCAGCATTTT.

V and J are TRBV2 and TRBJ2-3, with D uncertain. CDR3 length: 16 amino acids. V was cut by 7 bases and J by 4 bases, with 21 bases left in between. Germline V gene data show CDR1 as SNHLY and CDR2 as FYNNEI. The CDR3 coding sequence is TGTGCCAGCAACTCAGGACCCTTAGGAAAGGCAGATACGCAGTATTTT. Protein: CASNSGPLGKADTQYF.

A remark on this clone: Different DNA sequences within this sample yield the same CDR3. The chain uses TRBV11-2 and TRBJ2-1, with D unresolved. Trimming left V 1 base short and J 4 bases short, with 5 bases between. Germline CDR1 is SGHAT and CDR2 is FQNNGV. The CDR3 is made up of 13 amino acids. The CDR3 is CASSLGQYNEQFF. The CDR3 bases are TGTGCCAGCAGCTTAGGACAATACAATGAGCAGTTCTTC.

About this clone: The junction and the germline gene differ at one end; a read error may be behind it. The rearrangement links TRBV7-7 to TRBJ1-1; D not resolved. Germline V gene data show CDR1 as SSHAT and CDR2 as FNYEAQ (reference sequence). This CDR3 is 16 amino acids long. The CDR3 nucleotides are TGTGCTAGCAGCTCCCGAGAGGTATTGAAGAACACTGAAGCTTTCTTT. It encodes CASSSREVLKNTEAFF.

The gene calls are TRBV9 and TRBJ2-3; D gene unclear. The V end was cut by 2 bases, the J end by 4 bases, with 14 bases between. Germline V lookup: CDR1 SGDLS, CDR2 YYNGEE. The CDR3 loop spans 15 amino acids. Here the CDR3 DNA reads TGTGCCAGCAGCGTGGGATCTGGAACGGCAGATACGCAGTATTTT. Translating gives CASSVGSGTADTQYF.

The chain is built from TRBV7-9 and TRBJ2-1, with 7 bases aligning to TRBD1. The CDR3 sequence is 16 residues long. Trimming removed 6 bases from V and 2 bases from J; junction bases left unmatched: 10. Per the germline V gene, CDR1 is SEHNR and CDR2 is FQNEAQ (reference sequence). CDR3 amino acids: CASSRSWDSPYNEQFF. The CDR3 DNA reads TGTGCCAGCAGTCGTTCGTGGGACAGTCCCTACAATGAGCAGTTCTTC.

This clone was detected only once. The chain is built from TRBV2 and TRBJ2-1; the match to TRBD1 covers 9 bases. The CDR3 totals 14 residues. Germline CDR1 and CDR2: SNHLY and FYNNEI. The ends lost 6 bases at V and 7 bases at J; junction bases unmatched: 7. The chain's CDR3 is CASREDRGMNEQFF. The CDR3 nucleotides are TGTGCCAGCAGAGAGGACAGGGGCATGAATGAGCAGTTCTTC. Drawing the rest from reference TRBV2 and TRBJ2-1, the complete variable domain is EPEVTQTPSHQVTQMGQEVILRCVPISNHLYFYWYRQILGQKVEFLVSFYNNEISEKSEIFDDQFSVERPDGSNFTLKIRSTKLEDSAMYFCASREDRGMNEQFFGPGTRLTVL.